Below are 24 T cell receptor beta chains sequenced from a single sample in a study of neurological immune-mediated disorders. TCRdb re-called the 5' RACE reads through MiXCR, storing one row per CDR3 protein. The table lists 55,000 to 60,000 distinct CDR3 sequences, around 3.5% of them singletons, with approximately 3.1% in the top ten. The specimen sequenced was PBMCs. Source of these receptors: a woman aged 25 to 39 with multiple sclerosis.

This clonotype was seen many times. The chain has TRBV7-2 and TRBJ2-1, with TRBD2 identical over 14 bases. The CDR3 is made up of 14 amino acids. V lost 1 base and J lost 15; bases outside the gene matches: 5. CDR1 and CDR2 (germline): SGHTA, FQGNSA. In nucleotides, the CDR3 is TGTGCCAGCAGCTTAGAAGGGACTAGCGGGAGAAGGTTCTTC. This codes for CASSLEGTSGRRFF. The complete variable domain, with remaining parts taken from reference TRBV7-2 and TRBJ2-1, reads GAGVSQSPSNKVTEKGKDVELRCDPISGHTALYWYRQSLGQGLEFLIYFQGNSAPDKSGLPSDRFSAERTGGSVSTLTIQRTQQEDSAVYLCASSLEGTSGRRFFGPGTRLTVL.

At least ten counts were recorded for this clonotype. The V gene is TRBV20-1, the J gene TRBJ2-3, with D unclear. The CDR3 runs to 14 residues. Germline CDR1 DFQATT, CDR2 SNEGSKA (reference sequence). The V gene lost 6 bases and the J gene lost 1 base, with 14 bases spanning the gap. The CDR3 sequence: CSAPQARGTDTQYF. DNA of the CDR3: TGCAGTGCACCTCAGGCTCGCGGCACAGATACGCAGTATTTT.

This clonotype was observed many times. V is TRBV20-1 and J is TRBJ2-1, with D perhaps matching TRBD1 or TRBD2 (5 bases each). The CDR3 spans 12 residues. The ends were cut back, 3 bases at V and 9 bases at J, with 12 bases in the middle. Per the germline V gene, CDR1 is DFQATT and CDR2 is SNEGSKA (reference sequence). The CDR3 nucleotides read TGCAGTGCTAGGGGACCTTGGATTGAGCAGTTCTTC. Translation gives CSARGPWIEQFF.

At least ten counts were recorded for this clonotype. The rearrangement joins TRBV7-9 to TRBJ2-1; D not resolved. Germline V gene lookup returns CDR1 SEHNR and CDR2 FQNEAQ (reference sequence). CDR3 size: 16 residues. V lost 1 base to trimming and J lost 3 bases, with 13 bases between them. The CDR3 sequence is CASSLGQDPRYNEQFF. CDR3 coding DNA: TGTGCCAGCAGCTTAGGTCAGGACCCGCGCTACAATGAGCAGTTCTTC. Looking up the rest from reference TRBV7-9 and TRBJ2-1 gives the full variable domain: DTGVSQNPRHKITKRGQNVTFRCDPISEHNRLYWYRQTLGQGPEFLTYFQNEAQLEKSRLLSDRFSAERPKGSFSTLEIQRTEQGDSAMYLCASSLGQDPRYNEQFFGPGTRLTVL.

In its sample, this clonotype was seen many times. The J gene is TRBJ2-3, the V gene TRBV5-1; D is unclear. The CDR3 loop spans 11 amino acids. Between the trimmed V and J ends, which lost 4 bases and 5 bases, there was a span of 5 bases. Germline V gene lookup returns CDR1 SGHRS and CDR2 YFSETQ. CDR3 residues: CASSLKDTQYF. CDR3 DNA: TGCGCCAGCAGCCTCAAAGATACGCAGTATTTT. Looking up the rest from reference TRBV5-1 and TRBJ2-3 gives the full variable domain: KAGVTQTPRYLIKTRGQQVTLSCSPISGHRSVSWYQQTPGQGLQFLFEYFSETQRNKGNFPGRFSGRQFSNSRSEMNVSTLELGDSALYLCASSLKDTQYFGPGTRLTVL.

This clonotype was detected ten times or more. V gene TRBV4-1 combines with J gene TRBJ1-2, with TRBD1 matching over 12 bases. The length of the CDR3 is 17 residues. Losses at the gene ends were 0 bases for V and 8 bases for J; bases not matched to a gene: 10. Germline V gene data show CDR1 as MGHRA and CDR2 as YSYEKL. CDR3 in DNA: TGCGCCAGCAGCCAAGATCAGGGGACAGGGGGCGCTTCCGGCTACACCTTC. Translating gives CASSQDQGTGGASGYTF.

This clonotype was found a few times. The chain joins TRBV3-1 to TRBJ1-1; D call uncertain. V lost 0 bases, J lost 3 bases, and 11 bases lay in between. Germline CDR1 LGHDT, CDR2 YNNKEL (reference sequence). The CDR3 covers 15 residues. This CDR3 reads CASSQDGGSYTEAFF. The CDR3 DNA sequence: TGTGCCAGCAGCCAAGATGGAGGGTCCTACACTGAAGCTTTCTTT. Using reference TRBV3-1 and TRBJ1-1 for the parts outside the CDR3, the full variable domain is DTAVSQTPKYLVTQMGNDKSIKCEQNLGHDTMYWYKQDSKKFLKIMFSYNNKELIINETVPNRFSPKSPDKAHLNLHINSLELGDSAVYFCASSQDGGSYTEAFFGQGTRLTVV.

There are a few counts of this clonotype. For the CDR3, the DNA is TGCAGTGCGATAGTTAACCCGGACGGCTACAATGAGCAGTTCTTC. This codes for CSAIVNPDGYNEQFF. This chain connects TRBV20-1 to TRBJ2-1; D is unresolved. Germline assignment: CDR1 DFQATT and CDR2 SNEGSKA (reference sequence). The CDR3 consists of 15 residues. V lost 6 bases and J lost 3, with 18 bases in between.

A word on this clonotype: Being one base from a much bigger clone, this may be a read error. This chain connects TRBV5-1 to TRBJ1-4; D is undetermined. The CDR3 covers 14 residues. V was trimmed by 4 bases and J by 7 bases, leaving 14 bases between them. In germline, CDR1 is SGHRS, CDR2 YFSETQ. The CDR3 sequence: CASSLGKPGEKLFF. The DNA for the CDR3 is TGCGCCAGCAGCCTGGGTAAGCCGGGTGAAAAACTGTTTTTT.

This clonotype was seen ten or more times. The rearrangement uses TRBV20-1 and TRBJ1-1, with TRBD1 matching over 7 bases. The CDR3 is 14 amino acids. Trimming at V came to 3 bases and at J to 3 bases, leaving 7 bases not matched to a gene. Looked up from germline, CDR1 is DFQATT and CDR2 is SNEGSKA (reference sequence). Written as DNA, the CDR3 is TGCAGTGCTAGGTTGACAGGGAGGGACACTGAAGCTTTCTTT. Protein: CSARLTGRDTEAFF.

The table lists this clonotype with many counts. The chain couples TRBV20-1 to TRBJ2-1; TRBD2 matches 7 bases. Germline trimming cut 6 bases from V and 4 bases from J; bases unmatched to any gene: 9. The V gene's germline CDR1 is DFQATT and CDR2 SNEGSKA (reference sequence). The CDR3 runs 14 residues. CDR3 in DNA: TGCAGTGCGGGTCCGGGACTACTTTACAATGAGCAGTTCTTC. Translating it yields CSAGPGLLYNEQFF.

This clonotype has ten or more counts. The gene calls are TRBV15 and TRBJ2-7; TRBD2 might be the D (6 bases). This CDR3 contains 16 residues. Trimming cost V 0 bases and J 4 bases, with 16 bases left between them. CDR1 is LNHNV, CDR2 YYDKDF, per germline (reference sequence). The CDR3 is CATSRDRRGLGYEQYF. The CDR3, as DNA: TGTGCCACCAGCAGAGATCGTCGGGGACTCGGGTACGAGCAGTACTTC.

In this sample, this clonotype turned up many times. The chain has TRBV10-2 and TRBJ2-3, with 7 bases fitting TRBD2. V lost 0 bases and J lost 8; bases outside the gene matches: 8. Germline values: CDR1 WSHSY, CDR2 SAAADI. CDR3 size: 15 residues. The CDR3 DNA reads TGCGCCAGCAGTGAGTCAAGAGGGAGGGAAGGTACGCAGTATTTT. Amino acid sequence: CASSESRGREGTQYF.

This clonotype was seen a few times. The chain uses TRBV20-1 and TRBJ1-1; D gene uncertain. The V end lost 6 bases, the J end lost 2 bases, and 19 bases lay between the germline ends. Germline-derived CDR1 and CDR2 are DFQATT and SNEGSKA (reference sequence). CDR3 length equals 15 residues. The CDR3 loop reads CSAEDRGGTNTEAFF. CDR3 DNA: TGCAGTGCGGAGGATAGAGGAGGAACCAACACTGAAGCTTTCTTT.

Turning to this clonotype: A much larger clone differs by one base, so this may be a read error. J is TRBJ2-3 and V is TRBV20-1; a possible D gene is TRBD2 (6 bases). V lost 4 bases to trimming and J lost 4 bases, with 15 bases between them. CDR3 length: 14 amino acids. Germline lookup yields CDR1 DFQATT and CDR2 SNEGSKA (reference sequence). In DNA form, the CDR3 reads TGCAGTGCTATATTGGTACTAGCCCCAGATACGCAGTATTTT. Protein product: CSAILVLAPDTQYF.

At least ten counts were recorded for this clonotype. In DNA form, the CDR3 reads TGTGCCAGCAGTTTCGGGGGGCTGAACGAGCAGTACTTC. Its translation is CASSFGGLNEQYF. The chain carries TRBV27 and TRBJ2-7; D is perhaps TRBD2 (7 bases). V lost 3 bases to trimming and J lost 5 bases, with 11 bases between them. The CDR3 has 13 residues. The V gene's germline CDR1 is MNHEY and CDR2 SMNVEV (reference sequence).

This clonotype was seen ten or more times. The chain couples TRBV5-1 to TRBJ1-1; possibly TRBD1 for D (6 bases). This CDR3 region has 16 residues. Trimming took off 1 base at V and 5 bases at J, with 18 bases between the two ends. Germline V lookup: CDR1 SGHRS, CDR2 YFSETQ. The CDR3, as DNA: TGCGCCAGCAGCTTGTCACCCCAGGGGATCAGTACTGAAGCTTTCTTT. As protein: CASSLSPQGISTEAFF.

This clonotype was detected many times. The chain recombines TRBV24-1 with TRBJ2-3; no firm D call. Germline values: CDR1 KGHDR, CDR2 SFDVKD. The germline V and J ends were trimmed by 5 bases and 4 bases, with 9 bases remaining between them. The CDR3 runs 13 residues. CDR3 protein: CATSGPSADTQYF. DNA of the CDR3: TGTGCCACCAGTGGACCGAGCGCAGATACGCAGTATTTT.

This clonotype was seen many times. The chain is built from TRBV5-5 and TRBJ2-5, with unresolved D. The CDR3 spans 12 residues. V was cut by 3 bases and J by 8 bases, with 11 bases left in between. CDR1 is SGHKS, CDR2 YYEKEE, per germline (reference sequence). The CDR3 DNA reads TGTGCCAGCAGCTCGCTTCAAGGAACCCAGTACTTC. Protein sequence: CASSSLQGTQYF.

This clonotype was counted many times. V gene TRBV5-1 combines with J gene TRBJ2-3, with D hard to call. CDR3 size: 14 residues. V lost 1 base and J 1 base, leaving 7 bases between the germline ends. Germline V gene lookup returns CDR1 SGHRS and CDR2 YFSETQ. The CDR3 loop reads CASSLIPGTDTQYF. CDR3 coding DNA: TGCGCCAGCAGCTTGATCCCCGGCACAGATACGCAGTATTTT. Full variable domain (remainder filled in from reference TRBV5-1 and TRBJ2-3): KAGVTQTPRYLIKTRGQQVTLSCSPISGHRSVSWYQQTPGQGLQFLFEYFSETQRNKGNFPGRFSGRQFSNSRSEMNVSTLELGDSALYLCASSLIPGTDTQYFGPGTRLTVL.

This clonotype was observed at least ten times. The chain uses TRBV7-2 and TRBJ2-7, with 8 positions matching TRBD2. This CDR3 is 15 amino acids long. Germline assignment: CDR1 SGHTA and CDR2 FQGNSA. V shed 5 bases and J 6 bases; nucleotides not matched to a gene: 12. As DNA, the CDR3 is TGTGCCAGCAGCCTGTCGGGCGGGAGGAGTAGCGAGCAGTACTTC. Its translation is CASSLSGGRSSEQYF.

This clonotype was seen repeatedly, ten times or more. The genes are TRBV20-1 and TRBJ1-4; 8 nucleotides align to TRBD1. V was clipped by 7 bases and J by 2 bases; unmatched bases: 12. Per the germline V gene, CDR1 is DFQATT and CDR2 is SNEGSKA (reference sequence). The CDR3 runs to 16 residues. The CDR3 DNA follows: TGCAGTGTCAGTCATCCGGGACAGGTTACTAATGAAAAACTGTTTTTT. Its protein is CSVSHPGQVTNEKLFF.

This sequence joins TRBV7-2 and TRBJ2-7; TRBD2 agrees at 8 bases. CDR1 SGHTA and CDR2 FQGNSA come from the germline V gene. The V gene end was trimmed by 5 bases and the J gene end by 3 bases; junction bases not matched to a gene: 9. The CDR3 extends over 15 amino acids. CDR3 coding DNA: TGTGCCAGCAGCCCCGCGGGAGGTTCGGGCTACGAGCAGTACTTC. Its protein product is CASSPAGGSGYEQYF.

This clonotype was seen repeatedly, ten times or more. The V call is TRBV20-1, the J call TRBJ2-7, with TRBD1 identical over 9 bases. Losses at the gene ends were 6 bases for V and 0 bases for J; bases not matched to a gene: 9. The CDR3 sequence is 15 residues long. Germline CDR1 DFQATT, CDR2 SNEGSKA (reference sequence). For the CDR3, the DNA is TGCAGTGCGTTACAGGGGGCCAGTTTCTCCTACGAGCAGTACTTC. Its translation is CSALQGASFSYEQYF.